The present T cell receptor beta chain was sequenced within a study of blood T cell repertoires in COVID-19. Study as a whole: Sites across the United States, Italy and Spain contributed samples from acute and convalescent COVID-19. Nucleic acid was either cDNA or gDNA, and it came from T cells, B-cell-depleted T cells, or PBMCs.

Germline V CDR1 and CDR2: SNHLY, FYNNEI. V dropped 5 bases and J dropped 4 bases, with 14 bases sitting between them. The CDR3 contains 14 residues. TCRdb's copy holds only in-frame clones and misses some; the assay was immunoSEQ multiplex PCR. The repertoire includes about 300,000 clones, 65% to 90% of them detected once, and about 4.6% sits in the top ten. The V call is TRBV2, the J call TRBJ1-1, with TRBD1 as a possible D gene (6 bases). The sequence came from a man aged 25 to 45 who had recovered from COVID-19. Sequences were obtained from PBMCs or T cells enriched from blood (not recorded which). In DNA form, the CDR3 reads TGTGCCAGCAGTACGAGCTTGGGGGCCACTGAAGCTTTCTTT. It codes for CASSTSLGATEAFF.